This T cell receptor beta chain was obtained from a study of blood T cell repertoires in COVID-19. As for the study in general: Samples came from the United States, Italy and Spain, spanning acute and convalescent COVID-19. Nucleic acid was either cDNA or gDNA, and it came from T cells, B-cell-depleted T cells, or PBMCs.

Under the authors' procedure: For nucleated cells, counts were estimated from reference gene primer amplification. Sequenced by immunoSEQ multiplex PCR; TCRdb stores in-frame clones only, minus some. V and J calls and clone size come straight from that table; D and trimming were deduced from the DNA. Here the sample spans around 160,000 clones, 82% being singletons. J lost 4 bases, V lost 4 bases, and 6 bases had no gene match. The CDR3 is made up of 14 amino acids. Germline V gene data show CDR1 as SQVTM and CDR2 as ANQGSEA. This sequence originates from a human donor with acute or convalescent COVID-19. The donor label of this sample is uncertain. The specimen was peripheral blood. The chain joins TRBV29-1 to TRBJ2-2; 7 nucleotides line up with TRBD1. DNA for the CDR3: TGCAGCGTTGCCAGGGGGTCTGGCACCGGGGAGCTGTTTTTT. Encoded protein: CSVARGSGTGELFF.